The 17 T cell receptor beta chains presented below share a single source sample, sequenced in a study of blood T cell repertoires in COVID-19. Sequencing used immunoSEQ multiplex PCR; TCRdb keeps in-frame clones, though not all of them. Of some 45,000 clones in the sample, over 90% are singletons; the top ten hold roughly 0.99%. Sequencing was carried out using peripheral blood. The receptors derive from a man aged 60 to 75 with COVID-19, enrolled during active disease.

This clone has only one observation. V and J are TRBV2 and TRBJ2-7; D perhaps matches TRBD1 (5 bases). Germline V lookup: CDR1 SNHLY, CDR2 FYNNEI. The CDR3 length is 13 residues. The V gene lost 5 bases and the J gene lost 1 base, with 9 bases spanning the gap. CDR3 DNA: TGTGCCAGCAGTTCGACAGAGTCCTACGAGCAGTACTTC. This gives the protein CASSSTESYEQYF.

The CDR3 DNA is TGTGCCAGCAGTTTCCAGAATGCCTACGAGCAGTACTTC. Residues: CASSFQNAYEQYF. This chain uses TRBV28 with TRBJ2-7; the D is unclear. The CDR3 extends over 13 amino acids. V shed 3 bases and J shed 2 bases, with 8 bases lying between them. CDR1 and CDR2 (germline): MDHEN, SYDVKM.

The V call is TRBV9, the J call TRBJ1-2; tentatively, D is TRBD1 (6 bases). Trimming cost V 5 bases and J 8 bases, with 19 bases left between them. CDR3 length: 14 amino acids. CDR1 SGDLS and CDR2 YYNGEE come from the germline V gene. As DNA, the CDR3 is TGTGCCAGCAGTCAAGGACAGCGGCTGGGGGGCTACACCTTC. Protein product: CASSQGQRLGGYTF.

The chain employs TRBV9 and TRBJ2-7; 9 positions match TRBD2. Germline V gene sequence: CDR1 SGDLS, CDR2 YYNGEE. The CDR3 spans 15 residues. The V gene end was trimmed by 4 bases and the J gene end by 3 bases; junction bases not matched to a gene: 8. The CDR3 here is CASSSKTSGRYEQYF. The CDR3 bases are TGTGCCAGCAGCTCCAAGACTAGCGGACGCTACGAGCAGTACTTC.

The CDR3 reads CASSLGYRVGGNTIYF. DNA of the CDR3: TGTGCCAGCAGCTTAGGGTACAGGGTGGGTGGAAACACCATATATTTT. The V gene is TRBV7-2, the J gene TRBJ1-3; the D gene is possibly TRBD1 (6 bases). V was shortened by 1 base and J by 3 bases, with 13 bases between the two germline ends. This CDR3 has 16 residues. The germline V gene has CDR1 SGHTA and CDR2 FQGNSA.

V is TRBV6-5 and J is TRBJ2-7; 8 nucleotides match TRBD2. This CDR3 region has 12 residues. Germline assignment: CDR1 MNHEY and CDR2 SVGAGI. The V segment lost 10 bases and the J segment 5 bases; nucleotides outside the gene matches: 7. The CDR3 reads CATRGSGNEQYF. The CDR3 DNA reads TGTGCCACCCGGGGTAGCGGGAACGAGCAGTACTTC.

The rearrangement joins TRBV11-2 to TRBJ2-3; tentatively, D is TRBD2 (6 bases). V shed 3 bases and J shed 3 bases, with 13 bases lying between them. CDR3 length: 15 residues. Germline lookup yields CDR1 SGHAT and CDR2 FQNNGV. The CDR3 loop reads CASSFRLVGTDTQYF. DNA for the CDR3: TGTGCCAGCAGCTTCAGACTAGTCGGAACAGATACGCAGTATTTT.

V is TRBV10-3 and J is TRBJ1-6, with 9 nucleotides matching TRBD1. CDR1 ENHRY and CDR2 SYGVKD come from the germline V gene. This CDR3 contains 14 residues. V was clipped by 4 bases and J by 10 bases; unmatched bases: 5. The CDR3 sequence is CAISGTGESSPLHF. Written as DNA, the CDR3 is TGTGCCATCAGTGGGACAGGGGAATCCTCACCCCTCCACTTT.

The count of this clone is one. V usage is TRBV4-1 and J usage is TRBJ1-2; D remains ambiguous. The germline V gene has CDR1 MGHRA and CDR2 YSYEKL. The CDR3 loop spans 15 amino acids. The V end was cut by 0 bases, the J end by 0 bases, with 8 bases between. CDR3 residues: CASSQEVSANYGYTF. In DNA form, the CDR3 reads TGCGCCAGCAGCCAAGAGGTCAGTGCTAACTATGGCTACACCTTC.

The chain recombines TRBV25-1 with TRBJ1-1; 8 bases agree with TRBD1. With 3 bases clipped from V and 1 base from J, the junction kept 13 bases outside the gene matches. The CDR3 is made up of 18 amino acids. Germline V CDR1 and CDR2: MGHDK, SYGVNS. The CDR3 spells CASSDPTGGTLSNTEAFF. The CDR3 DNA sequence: TGTGCCAGCAGTGACCCCACAGGGGGGACACTATCGAACACTGAAGCTTTCTTT.

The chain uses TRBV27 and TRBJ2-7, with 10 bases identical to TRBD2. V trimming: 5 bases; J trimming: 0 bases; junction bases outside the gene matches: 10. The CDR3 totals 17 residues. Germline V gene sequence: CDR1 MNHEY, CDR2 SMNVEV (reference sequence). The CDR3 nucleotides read TGTGCCAGCAGTCAGAGCGGGGGGGGGCTGAGCTCCTACGAGCAGTACTTC. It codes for CASSQSGGGLSSYEQYF.

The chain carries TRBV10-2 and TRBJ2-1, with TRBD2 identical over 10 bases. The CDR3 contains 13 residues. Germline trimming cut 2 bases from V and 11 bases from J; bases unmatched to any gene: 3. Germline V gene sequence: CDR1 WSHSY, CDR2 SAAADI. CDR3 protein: CASSELAGAQQFF. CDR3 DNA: TGCGCCAGCAGTGAGCTAGCGGGGGCCCAGCAGTTCTTC.

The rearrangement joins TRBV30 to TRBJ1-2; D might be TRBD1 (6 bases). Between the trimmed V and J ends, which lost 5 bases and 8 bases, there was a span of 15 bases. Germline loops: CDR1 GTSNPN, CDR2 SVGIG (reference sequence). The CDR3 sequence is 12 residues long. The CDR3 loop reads CAWGSNRAGYTF. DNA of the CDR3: TGTGCCTGGGGGAGCAACAGGGCCGGCTACACCTTC. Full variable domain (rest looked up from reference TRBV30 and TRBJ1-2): SQTIHQWPATLVQPVGSPLSLECTVEGTSNPNLYWYRQAAGRGLQLLFYSVGIGQISSEVPQNLSASRPQDRQFILSSKKLLLSDSGFYLCAWGSNRAGYTFGSGTRLTVV.

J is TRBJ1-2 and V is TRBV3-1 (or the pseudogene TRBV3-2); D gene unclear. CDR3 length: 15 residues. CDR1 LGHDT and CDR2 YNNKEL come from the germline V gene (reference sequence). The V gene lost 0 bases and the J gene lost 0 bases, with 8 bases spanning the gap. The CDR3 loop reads CASSQDLGANYGYTF. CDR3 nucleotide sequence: TGTGCCAGCAGCCAAGATTTGGGAGCTAACTATGGCTACACCTTC.

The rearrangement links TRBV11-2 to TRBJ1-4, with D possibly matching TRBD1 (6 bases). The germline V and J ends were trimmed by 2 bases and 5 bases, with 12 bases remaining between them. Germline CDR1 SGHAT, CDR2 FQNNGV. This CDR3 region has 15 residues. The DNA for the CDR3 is TGTGCCAGCAGCTTACAGGGGATTACCAATGAAAAACTGTTTTTT. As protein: CASSLQGITNEKLFF.

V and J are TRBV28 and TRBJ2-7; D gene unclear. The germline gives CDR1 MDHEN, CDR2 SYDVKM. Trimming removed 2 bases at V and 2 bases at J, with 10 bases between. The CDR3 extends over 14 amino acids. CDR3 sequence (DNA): TGTGCCAGCAGTTTAGGGCGCATTCCCTACGAGCAGTACTTC. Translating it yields CASSLGRIPYEQYF.

CDR3 amino acids: CASSYSGQLRTNTIYF. The CDR3 nucleotides are TGTGCCAGCAGTTACTCGGGGCAGCTTCGAACAAACACCATATATTTT. The chain combines TRBV6-5 with TRBJ1-3, with a tentative D call TRBD1 (5 bases). Germline V CDR1 and CDR2: MNHEY, SVGAGI. This CDR3 is built from 16 residues. Trimming stripped 0 bases from V and 6 bases from J, with 15 bases between.